Shown below are 16 T cell receptor beta chains from a single sample sequenced in a study of blood T cells in healthy people across ages (dated by TCRdb to 2013 to 2016). Library preparation used 5' RACE. The sequencer was an Illumina HiSeq 2500. A second PCR of roughly 6 to 12 cycles was run with a J-beta primer mix and a sample-barcoded 5' primer. TCRdb redid the processing of the public reads, applying fastp at Q25 and MiXCR, and retained in-frame beta chains. Records with the same CDR3 protein are collapsed into one entry carrying the most frequent genes and DNA. The sample data list 710,000 or so distinct CDR3 sequences, and about 30% of these were observed just once. The leading ten clones occupy 15% of the sample. Specimen: blood. These TCRs come from a woman of 80 years or more in good health. Donor details come from another sample of the same person, matched by shared clones.

This clonotype was detected ten times or more. The rearrangement links TRBV7-7 to TRBJ2-5; no reliable D call. The CDR3 length is 14 residues. Germline values: CDR1 SSHAT, CDR2 FNYEAQ (reference sequence). V lost 5 bases to trimming and J lost 5 bases, with 15 bases between them. CDR3 DNA sequence: TGTGCCAGCAGCGAAGGCTCCTCCCCGGAGACCCAGTACTTC. This sequence encodes CASSEGSSPETQYF.

The chain links TRBV7-2 to TRBJ2-5; TRBD1 aligns across 7 bases. The CDR3 covers 14 residues. V dropped 8 bases and J dropped 5; count of bases not matched to a gene: 11. Germline CDR1 SGHTA, CDR2 FQGNSA. The CDR3 DNA sequence: TGTGCCAGCGGACCCGGGACACAGGGGGAGACCCAGTACTTC. This sequence encodes CASGPGTQGETQYF.

In this sample, this clonotype turned up many times. The rearrangement links TRBV28 to TRBJ2-7; 7 bases agree with TRBD2. This CDR3 is 13 amino acids long. Germline V gene lookup returns CDR1 MDHEN and CDR2 SYDVKM. J lost 3 bases, V lost 6 bases, and 5 bases had no gene match. The CDR3 spells CASSPGGDYEQYF. CDR3 DNA: TGTGCCAGCAGCCCGGGGGGTGACTACGAGCAGTACTTC.

This clonotype was observed at least ten times. The chain joins TRBV19 to TRBJ1-1; D may be TRBD1 (6 bases). CDR3 length: 15 residues. V was shortened by 5 bases and J by 7 bases, with 20 bases between the two germline ends. From germline, CDR1 is LNHDA and CDR2 SQIVND (reference sequence). The CDR3 bases are TGTGCCAGTAGTCCGCGGACAGCGCCTTCTGGTGAAGCTTTCTTT. This codes for CASSPRTAPSGEAFF.

This rearrangement joins TRBV6-1 to TRBJ2-1, with 11 positions matching TRBD2. Germline trimming cut 11 bases from V and 10 bases from J; bases unmatched to any gene: 16. This CDR3 has 15 amino acids. Germline V lookup: CDR1 MNHNS, CDR2 SASEGT. The CDR3 loop is CAVTALSGGAGEQFF. DNA for the CDR3: TGTGCCGTCACGGCCCTTAGCGGGGGGGCCGGAGAGCAGTTCTTC.

In the case of this clonotype: A much larger clone sits a single nucleotide away, making a read error possible. The gene calls are TRBV5-6 and TRBJ2-1, with D maybe TRBD2 (6 bases). This CDR3 is built from 12 residues. Germline V gene lookup returns CDR1 SGHDT and CDR2 YYEEEE. V was pared by 8 bases and J by 9 bases, with 15 bases between. The CDR3 DNA reads TGTGCCAGTAAGGGTGTGGGGGGTGAGCAGTTCTTC. Its translation: CASKGVGGEQFF.

This clonotype has more than one count but fewer than ten. V gene TRBV19 combines with J gene TRBJ1-5, with unresolved D. V was cut by 3 bases and J by 4 bases, with 10 bases left in between. The CDR3 has 14 amino acids. Germline CDR1 reads LNHDA; CDR2 reads SQIVND (reference sequence). CDR3 region: CASSISTSNQPQHF. The CDR3 bases are TGTGCCAGTAGTATCTCCACATCGAATCAGCCCCAGCATTTT.

This chain connects TRBV7-2 to TRBJ2-4; tentatively, D is TRBD1 or TRBD2 (5 bases each). Germline CDR1 reads SGHTA; CDR2 reads FQGNSA. The CDR3 sequence is 14 residues long. The germline V and J ends were trimmed by 7 bases and 0 bases, with 10 bases remaining between them. CDR3 protein: CASTPGGAKNIQYF. In DNA form, the CDR3 reads TGTGCCAGCACCCCTGGGGGAGCCAAAAACATTCAGTACTTC.

This clonotype was counted ten times or more. The DNA for the CDR3 is TGTGCCACCAGCAAGGCAGGGGGCTCACATGGCTACACCTTC. Its protein is CATSKAGGSHGYTF. This chain links TRBV15 with TRBJ1-2, with 8 positions matching TRBD1. This CDR3 spans 14 amino acids. Germline loops: CDR1 LNHNV, CDR2 YYDKDF (reference sequence). Germline trimming cut 4 bases from V and 6 bases from J; bases unmatched to any gene: 7.

The chain recombines TRBV6-2 or TRBV6-3 with TRBJ2-5; D may be TRBD2 (5 bases). V was pared by 0 bases and J by 7 bases, with 12 bases between. In germline, CDR1 is MNHEY, CDR2 SVGEGT. The CDR3 is 14 amino acids. CDR3 loop: CASSYSRGVGTQYF. Written as DNA, the CDR3 is TGTGCCAGCAGTTACTCCCGGGGTGTGGGGACCCAGTACTTC.

This clonotype has more than one count but fewer than ten. The junction departs from germline at one end; a sequencing error may be responsible. This sequence joins TRBV11-2 and TRBJ2-2, with 12 nucleotides matching TRBD1. Per the germline V gene, CDR1 is SGHAT and CDR2 is FQNNGV. The CDR3 totals 18 residues. CDR3 sequence: CASSPELGTGGRNGERFF. CDR3 DNA sequence: TGTGCCAGCAGCCCCGAGCTTGGGACAGGGGGCAGAAACGGGGAGCGGTTTTTT. The whole variable domain, remainder taken from reference TRBV11-2 and TRBJ2-2, is EAGVAQSPRYKIIEKRQSVAFWCNPISGHATLYWYQQILGQGPKLLIQFQNNGVVDDSQLPKDRFSAERLKGVDSTLKIQPAKLEDSAVYLCASSPELGTGGRNGERFFGEGSRLTVL.

This clonotype was seen repeatedly, ten times or more. This chain connects TRBV18 to TRBJ2-3; the match to TRBD1 covers 7 bases. The V and J ends lost 6 bases and 2 bases, in that order; junction bases with no gene match: 8. This CDR3 is 15 amino acids long. CDR1 and CDR2 from the germline V gene are KGHSH and LQKENI. CDR3 DNA: TGTGCCAGCTCTCTCGACAGGGAGAACACAGATACGCAGTATTTT. This translates into CASSLDRENTDTQYF. The full variable domain, completed using reference TRBV18 and TRBJ2-3, is NAGVMQNPRHLVRRRGQEARLRCSPMKGHSHVYWYRQLPEEGLKFMVYLQKENIIDESGMPKERFSAEFPKEGPSILRIQQVVRGDSAAYFCASSLDRENTDTQYFGPGTRLTVL.

There are a few counts of this clonotype. A single base separates this from a much larger clone, so it may be a read error. V usage is TRBV12-3 or TRBV12-4 and J usage is TRBJ2-3; D is unresolved. The CDR3 length is 15 residues. In DNA, the CDR3 is TGTGCCAGCAGTTTAGAGAACGGGCAAACAGATGCGCAGTATTTT. It is translated as CASSLENGQTDAQYF.

The sample holds many counts of this clonotype. V is TRBV3-1 and J is TRBJ2-3; weak D call: TRBD2 (6 bases). The CDR3 has 16 amino acids. The germline V gene has CDR1 LGHDT and CDR2 YNNKEL (reference sequence). The ends were cut back, 1 base at V and 0 bases at J, with 11 bases in the middle. CDR3 coding DNA: TGTGCCAGCAGCCAAGCGTTTAGCGGAAGCACAGATACGCAGTATTTT. It encodes CASSQAFSGSTDTQYF.

The chain employs TRBV5-1 and TRBJ2-5; D call uncertain. CDR3 length: 18 amino acids. Germline V gene sequence: CDR1 SGHRS, CDR2 YFSETQ. The V gene lost 2 bases and the J gene lost 2 bases, with 22 bases spanning the gap. The CDR3 DNA sequence: TGCGCCAGCAGCTTCGCGGCGCAAGCTAAGGTCGGACAAGAGACCCAGTACTTC. Protein sequence: CASSFAAQAKVGQETQYF.

This clonotype has a count of ten or more. The rearrangement joins TRBV7-2 to TRBJ2-5, with 8 bases lining up with TRBD1. The CDR3 is 15 amino acids. Trimming at V came to 1 base and at J to 5 bases, leaving 6 bases not matched to a gene. Germline CDR1 reads SGHTA; CDR2 reads FQGNSA. CDR3 sequence (DNA): TGTGCCAGCAGCTTAGGGGACAGGACTTCGGAGACCCAGTACTTC. It specifies CASSLGDRTSETQYF.